This T cell receptor (beta chain) was identified in a study of T cell repertoires in cytomegalovirus infection (dated by TCRdb to between 2018 and 2021). For context, the study as a whole: Donor HLA type was relevant to the analysis, because carriage of CMV infection together with the matching HLA type was indicated by public TCR beta signatures. Beyond this particular receptor, the publication reports: The ex vivo response was dominated by HLA-C-restricted CMV-specific TCR beta clonotypes, which also provided the single most frequent clonotype in two of eight donors. In both this cohort and an independent roughly 400-donor cohort, the cumulative frequency of public TCR beta family members distinguished carriers of CMV infection plus the relevant HLA type.

The data were produced on an Illumina HiSeq 1500. TCRdb reran the public reads through fastp at Q25 and MiXCR, keeping productive beta chains. Rows matching on CDR3 protein sequence are summarized as one entry with the most common DNA and genes. The sample records hundreds of thousands of distinct CDR3 sequences, about 10% of which are singletons. Roughly 10% of the sample lies in the top ten. With respect to this clonotype: Its antigen is still unknown. No base quality information exists; no much larger clone differs at one position.

V drops 1 base and J drops 3 bases, leaving 16 bases in between. Measured from the cysteine to the phenylalanine, the CDR3 is 16 residues long. The only DNA kept is the CDR3, 48 bases in frame from the first base. According to the germline V gene, CDR1 reads SGHAT and CDR2 reads FQNNGV. What was sequenced was PBMCs. The TCR sequence derives from a human donor in good health (CMV status not recorded). Some clones in this sample may be carry-over from other donors' samples. The V gene is TRBV11-2 and the J gene is TRBJ2-7; D gene: possibly TRBD2, on 5 matching bases. The encoded CDR3 is CASSLVTGRGSYEQYF. The nucleotide sequence reads TGTGCCAGCAGCTTAGTGACGGGGAGAGGGAGCTACGAGCAGTACTTC.